This T cell receptor (beta chain) was identified during a study of cytomegalovirus exposure and HLA in healthy donors. Study conclusions and caveats: A later analysis showed that HLA-associated TCR beta chains had undergone more clonal expansion than equally common others. An analysis done earlier found most TCR beta V segments productive about 87% or about 30% of the time.

The CDR3 consists of 15 residues. The germline V gene has CDR1 WSHSY and CDR2 SAAADI. Trimming removed 5 bases from V and 0 bases from J; junction bases left unmatched: 4. The PCR was carried out with 60 Vbeta primers and 13 Jbeta primers. Using immunoSEQ multiplex PCR, the repertoire was profiled, and TCRdb retains in-frame clones only, with some absent. Here the sample spans 60,000 or so clones, 70% to 85% being singletons. Worth noting for this clone: Antigen: not known.

The chain combines TRBV10-2 with TRBJ1-5; the match to TRBD1 covers 7 bases. Material: PBMCs. The receptor comes from a woman in her 40s in good health and CMV-seropositive. The CDR3 coding sequence is TGCGCCAGCAGTCGGACAGGCCCTAGCAATCAGCCCCAGCATTTT. This encodes CASSRTGPSNQPQHF.